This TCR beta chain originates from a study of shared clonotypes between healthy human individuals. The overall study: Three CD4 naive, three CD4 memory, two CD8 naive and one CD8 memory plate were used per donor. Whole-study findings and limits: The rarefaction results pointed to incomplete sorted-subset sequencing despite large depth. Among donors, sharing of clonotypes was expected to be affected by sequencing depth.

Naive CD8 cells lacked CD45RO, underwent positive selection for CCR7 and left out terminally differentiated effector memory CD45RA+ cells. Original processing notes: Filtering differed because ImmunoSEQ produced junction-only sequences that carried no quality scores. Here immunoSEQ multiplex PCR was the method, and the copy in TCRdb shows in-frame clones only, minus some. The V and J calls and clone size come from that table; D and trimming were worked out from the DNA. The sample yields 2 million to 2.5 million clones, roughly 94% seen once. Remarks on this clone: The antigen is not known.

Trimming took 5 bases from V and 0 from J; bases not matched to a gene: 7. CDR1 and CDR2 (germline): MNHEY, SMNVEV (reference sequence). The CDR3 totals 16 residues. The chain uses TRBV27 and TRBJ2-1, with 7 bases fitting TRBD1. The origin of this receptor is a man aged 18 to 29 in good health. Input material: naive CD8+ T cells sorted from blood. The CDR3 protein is CASSTGDIYSYNEQFF. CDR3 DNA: TGTGCCAGCAGTACAGGGGACATCTACTCCTACAATGAGCAGTTCTTC.